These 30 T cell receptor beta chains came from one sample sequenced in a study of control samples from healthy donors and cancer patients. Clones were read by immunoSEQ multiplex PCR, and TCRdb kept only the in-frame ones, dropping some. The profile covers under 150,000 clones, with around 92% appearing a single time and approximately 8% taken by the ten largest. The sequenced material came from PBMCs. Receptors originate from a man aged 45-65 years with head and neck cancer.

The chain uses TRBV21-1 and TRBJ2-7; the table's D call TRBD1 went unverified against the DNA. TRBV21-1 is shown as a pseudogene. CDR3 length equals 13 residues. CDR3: CASSYRDRDEQYF. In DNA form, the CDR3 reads TGTGCCAGCAGCTACCGGGACAGGGACGAGCAGTACTTC.

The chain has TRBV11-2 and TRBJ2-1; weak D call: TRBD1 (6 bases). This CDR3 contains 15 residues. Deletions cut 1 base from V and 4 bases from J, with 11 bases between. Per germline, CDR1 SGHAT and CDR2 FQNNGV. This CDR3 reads CASSLGAGVYNEQFF. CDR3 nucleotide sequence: TGTGCCAGCAGCTTAGGGGCAGGGGTATACAATGAGCAGTTCTTC.

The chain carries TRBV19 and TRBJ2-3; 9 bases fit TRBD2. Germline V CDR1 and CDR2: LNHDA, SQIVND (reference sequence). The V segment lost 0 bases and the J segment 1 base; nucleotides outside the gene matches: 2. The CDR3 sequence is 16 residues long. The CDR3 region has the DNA TGTGCCAGTAGTATAGATCGGACTAGCGGCACAGATACGCAGTATTTT. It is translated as CASSIDRTSGTDTQYF.

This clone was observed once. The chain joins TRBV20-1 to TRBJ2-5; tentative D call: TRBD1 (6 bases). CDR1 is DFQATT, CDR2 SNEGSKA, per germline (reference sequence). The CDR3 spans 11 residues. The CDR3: CGGVRGETQYF. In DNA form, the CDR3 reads TGCGGGGGAGTTAGGGGGGAGACCCAGTACTTC.

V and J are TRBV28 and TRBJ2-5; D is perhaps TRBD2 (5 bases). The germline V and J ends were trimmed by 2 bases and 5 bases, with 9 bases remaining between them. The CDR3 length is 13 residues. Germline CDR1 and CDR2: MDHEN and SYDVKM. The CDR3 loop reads CASSLRGWETQYF. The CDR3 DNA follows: TGTGCCAGCAGTTTACGGGGATGGGAGACCCAGTACTTC.

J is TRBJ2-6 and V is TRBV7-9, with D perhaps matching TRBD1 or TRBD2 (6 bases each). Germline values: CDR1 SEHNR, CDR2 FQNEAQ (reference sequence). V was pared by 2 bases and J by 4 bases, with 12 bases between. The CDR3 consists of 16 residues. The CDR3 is CASSLPGAVGANVLTF. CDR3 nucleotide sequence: TGTGCCAGCAGCTTACCGGGGGCGGTCGGGGCCAACGTCCTGACTTTC. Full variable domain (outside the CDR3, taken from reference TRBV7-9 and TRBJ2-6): DTGVSQNPRHKITKRGQNVTFRCDPISEHNRLYWYRQTLGQGPEFLTYFQNEAQLEKSRLLSDRFSAERPKGSFSTLEIQRTEQGDSAMYLCASSLPGAVGANVLTFGAGSRLTVL.

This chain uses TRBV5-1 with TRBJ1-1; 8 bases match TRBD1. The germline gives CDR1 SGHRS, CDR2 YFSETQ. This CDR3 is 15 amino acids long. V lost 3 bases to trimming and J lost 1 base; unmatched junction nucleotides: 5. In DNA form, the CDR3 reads TGCGCCAGCAGCTCCCAGGGGACAGGGAACACTGAAGCTTTCTTT. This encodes CASSSQGTGNTEAFF.

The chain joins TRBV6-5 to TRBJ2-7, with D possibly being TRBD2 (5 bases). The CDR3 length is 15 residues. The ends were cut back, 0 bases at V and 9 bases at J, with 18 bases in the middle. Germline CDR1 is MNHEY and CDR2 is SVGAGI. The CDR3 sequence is CASSYSREPGYVQYF. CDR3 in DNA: TGTGCCAGCAGTTACTCGAGGGAACCGGGCTATGTGCAGTACTTC.

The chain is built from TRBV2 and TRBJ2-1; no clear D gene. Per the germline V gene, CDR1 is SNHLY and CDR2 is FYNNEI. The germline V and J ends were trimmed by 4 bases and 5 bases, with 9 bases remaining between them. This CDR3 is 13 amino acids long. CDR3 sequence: CASSGPYDNEQFF. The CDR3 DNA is TGTGCCAGCAGTGGACCCTACGACAATGAGCAGTTCTTC. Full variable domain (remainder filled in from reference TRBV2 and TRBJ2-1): EPEVTQTPSHQVTQMGQEVILRCVPISNHLYFYWYRQILGQKVEFLVSFYNNEISEKSEIFDDQFSVERPDGSNFTLKIRSTKLEDSAMYFCASSGPYDNEQFFGPGTRLTVL.

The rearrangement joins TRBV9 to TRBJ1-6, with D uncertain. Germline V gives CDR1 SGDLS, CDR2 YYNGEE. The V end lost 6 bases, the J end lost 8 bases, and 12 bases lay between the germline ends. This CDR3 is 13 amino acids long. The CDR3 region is CASTTTGHSPLHF. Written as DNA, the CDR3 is TGTGCCAGCACCACAACGGGCCATTCACCCCTCCACTTT.

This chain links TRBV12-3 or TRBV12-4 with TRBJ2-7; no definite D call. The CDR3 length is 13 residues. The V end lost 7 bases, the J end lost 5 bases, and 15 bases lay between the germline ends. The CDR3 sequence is CASTLSRLDEQYF. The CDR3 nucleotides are TGTGCCAGCACCCTATCTAGGTTGGACGAGCAGTACTTC.

The CDR3: CASSQAGELFF. Written as DNA, the CDR3 is TGCGCCAGCAGCCAAGCCGGGGAGCTGTTTTTT. The V call is TRBV5-1, the J call TRBJ2-2; unclear D gene. Trimming removed 4 bases from V and 6 bases from J, with 4 bases in between. Per the germline V gene, CDR1 is SGHRS and CDR2 is YFSETQ. The CDR3 contains 11 residues.

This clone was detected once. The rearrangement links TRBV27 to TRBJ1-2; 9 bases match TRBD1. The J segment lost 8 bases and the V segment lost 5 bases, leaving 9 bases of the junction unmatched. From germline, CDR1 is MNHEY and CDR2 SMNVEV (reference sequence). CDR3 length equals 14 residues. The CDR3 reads CASSLTGTGRGYTF. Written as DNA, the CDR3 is TGTGCCAGCAGTCTAACCGGGACAGGGAGAGGCTACACCTTC.

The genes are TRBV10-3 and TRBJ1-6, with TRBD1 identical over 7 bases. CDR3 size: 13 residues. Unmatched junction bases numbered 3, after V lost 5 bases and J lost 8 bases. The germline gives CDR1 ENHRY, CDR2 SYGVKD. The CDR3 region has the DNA TGTGCCATCAGTCCGCAGGGGGATTCACCCCTCCACTTT. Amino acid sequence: CAISPQGDSPLHF.

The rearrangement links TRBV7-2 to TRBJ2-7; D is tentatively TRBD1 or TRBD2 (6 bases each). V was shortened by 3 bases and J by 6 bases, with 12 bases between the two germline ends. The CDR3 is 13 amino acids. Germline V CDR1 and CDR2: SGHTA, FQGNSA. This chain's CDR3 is CASSLLGGGEQYF. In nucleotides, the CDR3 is TGTGCCAGCAGCTTGTTGGGGGGCGGCGAGCAGTACTTC.

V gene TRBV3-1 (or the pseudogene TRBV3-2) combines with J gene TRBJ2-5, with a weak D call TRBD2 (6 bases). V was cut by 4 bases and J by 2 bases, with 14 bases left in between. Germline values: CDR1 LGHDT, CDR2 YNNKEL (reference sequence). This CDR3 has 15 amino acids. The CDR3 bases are TGTGCCAGCAGCCCGAGGACTACCAGGCAAGAGACCCAGTACTTC. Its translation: CASSPRTTRQETQYF.

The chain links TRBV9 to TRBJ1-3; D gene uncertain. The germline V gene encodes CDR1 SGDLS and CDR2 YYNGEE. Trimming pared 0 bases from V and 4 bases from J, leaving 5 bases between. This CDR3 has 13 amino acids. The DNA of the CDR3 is TGTGCCAGCAGCGTAGGCCCAGGAAACACCATATATTTT. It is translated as CASSVGPGNTIYF.

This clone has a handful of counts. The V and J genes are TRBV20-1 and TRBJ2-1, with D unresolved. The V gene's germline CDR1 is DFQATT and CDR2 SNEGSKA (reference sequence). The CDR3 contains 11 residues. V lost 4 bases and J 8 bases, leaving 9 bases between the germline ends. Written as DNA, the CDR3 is TGCAGTGCTATAGAAGGGTATGAGCAGTTCTTC. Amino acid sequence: CSAIEGYEQFF.

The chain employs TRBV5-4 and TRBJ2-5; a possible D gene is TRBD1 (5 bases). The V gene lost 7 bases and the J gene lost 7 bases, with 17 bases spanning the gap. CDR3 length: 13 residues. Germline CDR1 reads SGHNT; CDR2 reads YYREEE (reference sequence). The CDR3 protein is CASAIQGVGTQYF. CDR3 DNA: TGTGCCAGCGCGATCCAGGGCGTCGGGACCCAGTACTTC. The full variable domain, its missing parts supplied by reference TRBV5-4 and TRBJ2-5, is ETGVTQSPTHLIKTRGQQVTLRCSSQSGHNTVSWYQQALGQGPQFIFQYYREEENGRGNFPPRFSGLQFPNYSSELNVNALELDDSALYLCASAIQGVGTQYFGPGTRLLVL.

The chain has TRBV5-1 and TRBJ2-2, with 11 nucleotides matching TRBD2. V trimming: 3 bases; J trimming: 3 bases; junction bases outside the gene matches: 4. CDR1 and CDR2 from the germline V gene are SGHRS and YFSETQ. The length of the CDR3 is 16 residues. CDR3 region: CASSSTSGTYTGELFF. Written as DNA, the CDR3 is TGCGCCAGCAGCTCGACTAGCGGGACCTACACCGGGGAGCTGTTTTTT.

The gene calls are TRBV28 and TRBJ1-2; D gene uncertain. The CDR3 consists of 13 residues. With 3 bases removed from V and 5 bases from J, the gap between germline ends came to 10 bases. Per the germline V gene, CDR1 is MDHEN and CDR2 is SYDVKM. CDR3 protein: CASSFSDKYGYTF. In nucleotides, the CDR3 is TGTGCCAGCAGTTTTTCCGACAAATATGGCTACACCTTC.

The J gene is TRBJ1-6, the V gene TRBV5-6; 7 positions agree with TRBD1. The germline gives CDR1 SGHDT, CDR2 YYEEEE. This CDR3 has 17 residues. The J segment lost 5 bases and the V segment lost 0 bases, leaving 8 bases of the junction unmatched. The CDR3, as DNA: TGTGCCAGCAGCTTGGCATTGACAGGGACTAATAATTCACCCCTCCACTTT. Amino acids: CASSLALTGTNNSPLHF. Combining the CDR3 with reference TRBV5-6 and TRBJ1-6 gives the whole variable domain DAGVTQSPTHLIKTRGQQVTLRCSPKSGHDTVSWYQQALGQGPQFIFQYYEEEERQRGNFPDRFSGHQFPNYSSELNVNALLLGDSALYLCASSLALTGTNNSPLHFGNGTRLTVT.

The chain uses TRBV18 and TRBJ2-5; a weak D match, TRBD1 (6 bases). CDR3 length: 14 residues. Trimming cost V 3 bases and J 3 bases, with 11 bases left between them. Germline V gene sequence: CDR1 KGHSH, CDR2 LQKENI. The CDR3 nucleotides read TGTGCCAGCTCACCGCGGACAGTAGAAGAGACCCAGTACTTC. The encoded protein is CASSPRTVEETQYF.

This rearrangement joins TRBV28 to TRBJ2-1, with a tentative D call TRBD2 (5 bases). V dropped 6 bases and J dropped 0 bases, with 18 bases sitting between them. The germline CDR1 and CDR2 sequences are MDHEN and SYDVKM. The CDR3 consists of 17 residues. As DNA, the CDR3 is TGTGCCAGCAGACCAGACTATCGCAGAGGCTCCTACAATGAGCAGTTCTTC. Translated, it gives CASRPDYRRGSYNEQFF.

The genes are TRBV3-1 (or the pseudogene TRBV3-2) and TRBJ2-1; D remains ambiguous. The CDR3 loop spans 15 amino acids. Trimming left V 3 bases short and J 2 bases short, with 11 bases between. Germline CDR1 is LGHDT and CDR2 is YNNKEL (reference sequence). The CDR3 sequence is CASSHPSGPYNEQFF. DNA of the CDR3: TGTGCCAGCAGCCACCCCTCGGGCCCCTACAATGAGCAGTTCTTC.

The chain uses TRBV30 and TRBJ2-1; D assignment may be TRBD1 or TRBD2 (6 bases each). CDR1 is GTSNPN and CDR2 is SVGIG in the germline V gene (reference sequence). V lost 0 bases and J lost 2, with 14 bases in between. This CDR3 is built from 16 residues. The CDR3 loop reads CAWSVLEGGPYNEQFF. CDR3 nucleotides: TGTGCCTGGAGTGTACTGGAGGGGGGTCCCTACAATGAGCAGTTCTTC.

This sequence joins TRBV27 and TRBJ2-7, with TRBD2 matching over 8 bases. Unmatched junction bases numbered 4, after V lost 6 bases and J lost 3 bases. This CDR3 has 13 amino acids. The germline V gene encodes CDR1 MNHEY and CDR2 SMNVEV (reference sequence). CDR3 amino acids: CASRMSGGYEQYF. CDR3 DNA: TGTGCCAGCAGAATGAGCGGGGGCTACGAGCAGTACTTC.

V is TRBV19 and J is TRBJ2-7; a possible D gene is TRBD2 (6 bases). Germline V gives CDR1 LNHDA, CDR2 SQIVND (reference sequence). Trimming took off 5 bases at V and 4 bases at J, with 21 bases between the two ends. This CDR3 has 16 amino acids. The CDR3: CASSGRSEGTRYEQYF. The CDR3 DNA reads TGTGCCAGTAGTGGACGTTCGGAGGGTACTCGATACGAGCAGTACTTC.

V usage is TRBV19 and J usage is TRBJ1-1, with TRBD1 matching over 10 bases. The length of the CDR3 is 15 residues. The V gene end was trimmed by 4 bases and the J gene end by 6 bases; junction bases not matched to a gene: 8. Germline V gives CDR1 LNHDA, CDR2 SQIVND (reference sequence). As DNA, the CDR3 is TGTGCCAGTAGTACCTGGACAGGGGGTCGGTCTGAAGCTTTCTTT. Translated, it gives CASSTWTGGRSEAFF.

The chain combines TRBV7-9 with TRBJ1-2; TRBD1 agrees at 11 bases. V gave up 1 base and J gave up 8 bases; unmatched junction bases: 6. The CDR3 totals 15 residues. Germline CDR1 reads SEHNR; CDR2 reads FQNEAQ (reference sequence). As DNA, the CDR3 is TGTGCCAGCAGCTTAGTGGGACAGGGGGTCTACGGCTACACCTTC. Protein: CASSLVGQGVYGYTF.